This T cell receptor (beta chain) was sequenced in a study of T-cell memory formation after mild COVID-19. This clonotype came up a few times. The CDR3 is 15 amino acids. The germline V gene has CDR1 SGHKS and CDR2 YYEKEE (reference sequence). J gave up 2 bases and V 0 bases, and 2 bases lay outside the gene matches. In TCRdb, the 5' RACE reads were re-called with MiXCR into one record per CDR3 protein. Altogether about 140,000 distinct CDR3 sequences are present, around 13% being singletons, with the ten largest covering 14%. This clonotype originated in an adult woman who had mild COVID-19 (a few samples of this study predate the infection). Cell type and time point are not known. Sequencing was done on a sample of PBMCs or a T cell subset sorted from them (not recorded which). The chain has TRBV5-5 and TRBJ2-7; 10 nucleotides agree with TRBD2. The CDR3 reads CASSLELAGTYEQYF. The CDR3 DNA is TGTGCCAGCAGCTTGGAACTAGCGGGGACCTACGAGCAGTACTTC.